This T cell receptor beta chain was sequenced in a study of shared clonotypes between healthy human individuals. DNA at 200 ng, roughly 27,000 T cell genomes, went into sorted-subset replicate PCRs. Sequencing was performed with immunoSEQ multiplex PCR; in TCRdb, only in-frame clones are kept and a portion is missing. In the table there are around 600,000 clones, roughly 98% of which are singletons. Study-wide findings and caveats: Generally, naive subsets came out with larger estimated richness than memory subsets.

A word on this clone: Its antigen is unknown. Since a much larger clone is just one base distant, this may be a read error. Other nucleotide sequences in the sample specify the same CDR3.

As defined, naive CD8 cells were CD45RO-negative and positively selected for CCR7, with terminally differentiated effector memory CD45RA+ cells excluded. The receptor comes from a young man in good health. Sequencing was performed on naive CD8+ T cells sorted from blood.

The CDR3 sequence: CASSLLGDEQYF. For the CDR3, the DNA is TGTGCCAGCAGTTTACTGGGCGACGAGCAGTACTTC. The chain joins TRBV27 to TRBJ2-7; unclear D gene. The germline CDR1 and CDR2 sequences are MNHEY and SMNVEV (reference sequence). Deletions cut 2 bases from V and 5 bases from J, with 7 bases between. This CDR3 has 12 residues.